This T cell receptor beta chain was recovered during a study of OX40 agonist ivuxolimab in advanced cancers. Study-wide background: Patients were dosed with the agonistic anti-OX40 (CD134) antibody ivuxolimab. Patient treatment consisted of intravenous ivuxolimab administration every 2 weeks at 0.01 to 10 mg/kg.

Germline V gene data show CDR1 as SGHTA and CDR2 as FQGNSA. This CDR3 comprises 15 residues. Trimming stripped 2 bases from V and 1 base from J, with 9 bases between. In its sample, this clone was seen once. The antigen is not known. Study-wide findings and caveats: Both blood CD4+ and CD8+ T cells showed clonal growth by week 6 at 0.1 to 3.0 mg/kg. Determination of antigen specificity was not performed for the expanded peripheral T cells.

Profiled with immunoSEQ multiplex PCR; TCRdb holds only in-frame clones, not every one. Seen here are around 72,000 clones, more than 80% observed once, and the top ten hold roughly 7.8%. The sequence came from an adult with an advanced solid tumor such as melanoma, head and neck, liver or kidney cancer. Here the sequenced sample was CD4+ or CD8+ T cells sorted from blood, taken in a trial of the OX40 agonist ivuxolimab. This sequence joins TRBV7-2 and TRBJ1-5; D gene ambiguous. The CDR3 loop reads CASSLSPGSNQPQHF. CDR3 DNA sequence: TGTGCCAGCAGCTTAAGCCCTGGCAGCAATCAGCCCCAGCATTTT. Combining the CDR3 with reference TRBV7-2 and TRBJ1-5 gives the whole variable domain GAGVSQSPSNKVTEKGKDVELRCDPISGHTALYWYRQSLGQGLEFLIYFQGNSAPDKSGLPSDRFSAERTGGSVSTLTIQRTQQEDSAVYLCASSLSPGSNQPQHFGDGTRLSIL.